One and the same sample provided the 11 T cell receptor beta chains below, sequenced in a study of early T cells in non-severe SARS-CoV-2 infection. Using its own MiXCR run on the 5' RACE reads, TCRdb lists one record per CDR3 protein. This sample has about 72,000 distinct CDR3 sequences; about a tenth occur once, and the top ten carry around 8%. The sample in question was whole blood, obtained at baseline. These receptor sequences come from an adult who was a healthcare worker with PCR-confirmed SARS-CoV-2 infection or an uninfected control (not recorded which).

The rearrangement links TRBV24-1 to TRBJ2-2; 8 bases agree with TRBD1. This CDR3 has 16 amino acids. Germline values: CDR1 KGHDR, CDR2 SFDVKD. J lost 3 bases, V lost 8 bases, and 10 bases had no gene match. CDR3 sequence reads: CATNESQGVDTGELFF. The CDR3 coding sequence is TGTGCCACCAATGAGTCACAGGGGGTAGACACCGGGGAGCTGTTTTTT.

This clonotype was detected a few times. The gene calls are TRBV7-2 and TRBJ2-7; D tentatively fits TRBD1 or TRBD2 (6 bases each). CDR3 length: 16 amino acids. The germline gives CDR1 SGHTA, CDR2 FQGNSA. With 1 base removed from V and 2 bases from J, the gap between germline ends came to 15 bases. The CDR3 DNA follows: TGTGCCAGCAGCTTAGGGGGCGGGACACACCCCTACGAGCAGTACTTC. As protein: CASSLGGGTHPYEQYF.

This clonotype showed up many times. This sequence joins TRBV5-1 and TRBJ2-1, with D possibly being TRBD1 or TRBD2 (5 bases each). The CDR3 runs to 12 residues. V was clipped by 6 bases and J by 8 bases, with 12 bases between them. Germline V gives CDR1 SGHRS, CDR2 YFSETQ. CDR3 DNA sequence: TGCGCCAGCAAGTGGGGGAACGATGAGCAGTTCTTC. This encodes CASKWGNDEQFF.

This clonotype was recorded many times. The gene calls are TRBV12-3 or TRBV12-4 and TRBJ2-2; TRBD2 agrees at 7 bases. The V gene end was trimmed by 6 bases and the J gene end by 1 base; junction bases not matched to a gene: 8. The CDR3 runs 16 residues. The CDR3 DNA follows: TGTGCCAGCAGCCCCAGGGAGGGTCAGAACACCGGGGAGCTGTTTTTT. Translated: CASSPREGQNTGELFF.

V is TRBV6-2 or TRBV6-3 and J is TRBJ1-6; 9 bases map to TRBD1. V gave up 7 bases and J gave up 10 bases; unmatched junction bases: 11. Germline values: CDR1 MNHEY, CDR2 SVGEGT. This CDR3 has 15 residues. DNA for the CDR3: TGTGCCAGCACCGACCCGGACAGGGGAGGATCACCCCTCCACTTT. Translated, it gives CASTDPDRGGSPLHF.

V and J are TRBV18 and TRBJ1-5; D not resolved. V was cut by 6 bases and J by 5 bases, with 8 bases left in between. From germline, CDR1 is KGHSH and CDR2 LQKENI. The CDR3 is 12 residues long. The CDR3 DNA reads TGTGCCAGCTCTCCTACAGATCAGCCCCAGCATTTT. It specifies CASSPTDQPQHF.

The sample holds many counts of this clonotype. The chain couples TRBV14 to TRBJ2-3; possibly TRBD1 or TRBD2 for D (5 bases each). The CDR3 is 13 amino acids. Germline CDR1 and CDR2: SGHDN and FVKESK. The ends were cut back, 1 base at V and 14 bases at J, with 16 bases in the middle. CDR3 bases: TGTGCCAGCAGCCAAGGAGGGGCCTTCCGGAGGTATTTT. Translated, it gives CASSQGGAFRRYF.

The chain has TRBV7-2 and TRBJ2-7, with a tentative D call TRBD1 (7 bases). CDR1 is SGHTA, CDR2 FQGNSA, per germline. V lost 1 base and J lost 10, with 14 bases in between. The CDR3 is made up of 13 amino acids. The DNA of the CDR3 is TGTGCCAGCAGCTTAGTGGAGGGACAGCTCCAGTACTTC. It translates to CASSLVEGQLQYF.

The chain uses TRBV20-1 and TRBJ2-3; 7 bases agree with TRBD2. The CDR3 runs 13 residues. The V gene's germline CDR1 is DFQATT and CDR2 SNEGSKA (reference sequence). Trimming took 3 bases from V and 2 from J; bases not matched to a gene: 2. CDR3 bases: TGCAGTGCTAGTGCGGGGGACACAGATACGCAGTATTTT. Translating gives CSASAGDTDTQYF.

Many counts were recorded for this clonotype. This sequence joins TRBV7-9 and TRBJ2-1; the D is unclear. CDR1 is SEHNR, CDR2 FQNEAQ, per germline (reference sequence). Trimming removed 5 bases from V and 9 bases from J, with 11 bases in between. CDR3 length equals 12 residues. The CDR3 here is CASSPPDLEQFF. The CDR3 bases are TGTGCCAGCAGCCCACCAGATCTTGAGCAGTTCTTC.

Ten or more counts support this clonotype. V and J are TRBV18 and TRBJ1-1; the D is unclear. The germline V gene has CDR1 KGHSH and CDR2 LQKENI. Trimming removed 3 bases at V and 0 bases at J, with 17 bases between. The CDR3 length is 17 residues. The CDR3 is CASSPRPVGGMNTEAFF. In DNA, the CDR3 is TGTGCCAGCTCACCCAGACCAGTTGGCGGAATGAACACTGAAGCTTTCTTT. The variable domain in full, with the rest retrieved from reference TRBV18 and TRBJ1-1, is NAGVMQNPRHLVRRRGQEARLRCSPMKGHSHVYWYRQLPEEGLKFMVYLQKENIIDESGMPKERFSAEFPKEGPSILRIQQVVRGDSAAYFCASSPRPVGGMNTEAFFGQGTRLTVV.